There are a few counts of the clone carrying this T cell receptor (beta chain). The use of a sample-barcoded 5' primer and a J-beta primer mix characterized a second PCR of roughly 6 to 11 cycles. Via MiXCR, TCRdb re-called the 5' RACE reads, giving one row per CDR3 protein. The table lists roughly 1.4 million distinct CDR3 sequences, approximately 60% of them singletons. This record comes from a study of blood T cells in healthy people across ages. V lost 1 base, J lost 5 bases, and 1 base stayed unmatched. CDR3 length equals 14 residues. The source material was blood. This receptor was taken from a man between 18 and 35 years old in good health. This sequence joins TRBV12-3 or TRBV12-4 and TRBJ1-5; 8 nucleotides align to TRBD1. The DNA for the CDR3 is TGTGCCAGCAGTTTAGTACAGGGGGATCAGCCCCAGCATTTT. Amino acid sequence: CASSLVQGDQPQHF.